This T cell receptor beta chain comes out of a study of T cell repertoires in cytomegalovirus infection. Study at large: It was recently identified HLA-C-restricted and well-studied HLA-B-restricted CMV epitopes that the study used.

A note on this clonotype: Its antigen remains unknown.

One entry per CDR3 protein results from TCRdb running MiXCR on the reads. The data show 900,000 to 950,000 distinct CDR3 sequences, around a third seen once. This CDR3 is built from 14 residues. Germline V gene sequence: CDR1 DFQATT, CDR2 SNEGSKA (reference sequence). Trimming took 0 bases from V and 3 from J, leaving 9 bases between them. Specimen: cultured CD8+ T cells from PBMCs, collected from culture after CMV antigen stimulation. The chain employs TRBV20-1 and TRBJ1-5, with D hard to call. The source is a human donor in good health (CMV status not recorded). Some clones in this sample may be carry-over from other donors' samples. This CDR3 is CSAREVYSNQPQHF. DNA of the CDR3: TGCAGTGCTAGAGAAGTATATTCCAATCAGCCCCAGCATTTT.